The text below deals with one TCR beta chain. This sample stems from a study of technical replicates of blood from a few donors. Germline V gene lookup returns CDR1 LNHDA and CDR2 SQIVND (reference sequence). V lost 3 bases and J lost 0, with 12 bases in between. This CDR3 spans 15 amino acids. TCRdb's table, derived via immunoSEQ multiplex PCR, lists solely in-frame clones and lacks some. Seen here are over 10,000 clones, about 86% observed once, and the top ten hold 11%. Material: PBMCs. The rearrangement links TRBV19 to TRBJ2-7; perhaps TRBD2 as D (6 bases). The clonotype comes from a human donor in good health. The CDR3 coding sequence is TGTGCCAGTAGTATTCTAGTAGCGGCCTCCTACGAGCAGTACTTC. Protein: CASSILVAASYEQYF.